A selection of T cell receptor beta chains follows, all from one sample in a study of read filtering for tumor transcriptome and immune sequencing. TCRdb used MiXCR to reprocess the reads, holding one entry per CDR3 protein. The table records about 63,000 distinct CDR3 sequences, approximately 15% of them present only once. The sequencing input was a population of CD138-negative cells sorted from bone marrow. Source of these receptors: a donor at least 40 years old with multiple myeloma. Both conserved end residues are part of each CDR3. Fields, in order: V gene, D gene, J gene, clone size, CDR3 DNA, CDR3 protein. A D gene is named only where the DNA matches it firmly. Part of the rows lack a size; the others show once, few, many or a class for expanded clones.

V: TRBV10-3
D: NA
J: TRBJ2-2
size: many
DNA: TGTGCCATTGCAGACAGGAACACCGGGGAGCTGTTTTTT
CDR3: CAIADRNTGELFF

V: TRBV5-1
D: TRBD1
J: TRBJ2-1
size: many
DNA: TGCGCCAGCACCAGTGGCCGACAGGGGGTGAATGAGCAGTTCTTC
CDR3: CASTSGRQGVNEQFF

V: TRBV9
D: NA
J: TRBJ2-5
size: few
DNA: TGTGCCAGCAGCACCGGGGGACGAGGAGAGACCCAGTACTTC
CDR3: CASSTGGRGETQYF

V: TRBV5-1
D: NA
J: TRBJ2-7
size: NA
DNA: TGCGCCAGCAGCTTGGGTACAGGGAAATTCTACGAGCAGTACTTC
CDR3: CASSLGTGKFYEQYF

V: TRBV29-1
D: NA
J: TRBJ2-1
size: many
DNA: TGCAGCGTTGCAAAAAGGGCACATGAGCAGTTCTTC
CDR3: CSVAKRAHEQFF

V: TRBV4-2
D: TRBD2
J: TRBJ2-5
size: few
DNA: TGTGCCAGCAGCCGTCAAGCGGGAGCCCAAGAGACCCAGTACTTC
CDR3: CASSRQAGAQETQYF

V: TRBV6-2/TRBV6-3
D: NA
J: TRBJ2-6
size: many
DNA: TGTGCCAGCACCGCGGGGGACAGAAGCTCTGGGGCCAACGTCCTGACTTTC
CDR3: CASTAGDRSSGANVLTF

V: TRBV29-1
D: TRBD2
J: TRBJ2-7
size: many
DNA: TGCAGCGTTGGGACTAGCGGGAGGGTAAACTTC
CDR3: CSVGTSGRVNF

V: TRBV25-1
D: TRBD2
J: TRBJ2-2
size: NA
DNA: TGTGCCAGCAGTGAAACTAGCGGGAGGTGGCCCGGGGAGCTGTTTTTT
CDR3: CASSETSGRWPGELFF

V: TRBV6-2/TRBV6-3
D: TRBD2
J: TRBJ2-2
size: few
DNA: TGTGCCAGCATAAACCCGGGACTAGCGGACACCGGGGAGCTGTTTTTT
CDR3: CASINPGLADTGELFF

V: TRBV20-1
D: NA
J: TRBJ2-5
size: many
DNA: TGCAGTGCTAGACTAGGCGGGACTCGCCAAGGAAGAAAAGAGACCCAGTACTTC
CDR3: CSARLGGTRQGRKETQYF

V: TRBV19
D: TRBD2
J: TRBJ2-1
size: many
DNA: TGTGCCAGTAGTTCGCGGGAGGAGGTCTACAATGAGCAGTTCTTC
CDR3: CASSSREEVYNEQFF

V: TRBV27
D: TRBD2
J: TRBJ2-1
size: many
DNA: TGTGCCAGCAGTTCCCGAAAGCTAGCGGGTAATTCCTACAATGAGCAGTTCTTC
CDR3: CASSSRKLAGNSYNEQFF

V: TRBV12-3/TRBV12-4
D: NA
J: TRBJ1-1
size: few
DNA: TGTGCCAGCGGGCAGGGGAACACTGAAGCTTTCTTT
CDR3: CASGQGNTEAFF

V: TRBV11-3
D: NA
J: TRBJ2-1
size: many
DNA: TGTGCCAGCAGCTTAGATCCGGTTAGGTACAATGAGCAGTTCTTC
CDR3: CASSLDPVRYNEQFF

V: TRBV28
D: NA
J: TRBJ2-6
size: NA
DNA: TGTGTCAGCAGAGTACCCAGGGGTTCTGGGGCCAACGTCCTGACTTTC
CDR3: CVSRVPRGSGANVLTF

V: TRBV28
D: NA
J: TRBJ2-7
size: many
DNA: TGTGCCAGCAGTGGAGTTGGCTACGAGCAGTACTTC
CDR3: CASSGVGYEQYF

V: TRBV4-3
D: NA
J: TRBJ2-2
size: many
DNA: TGCGCCAGCAGCCAAGATCGTGCGGCGAACACCGGGGAGCTGTTTTTT
CDR3: CASSQDRAANTGELFF

V: TRBV6-2/TRBV6-3
D: TRBD2
J: TRBJ2-3
size: many
DNA: TGTGCCAGCAAGAAGGGACTAGCGGGTATCACAGATACGCAGTATTTT
CDR3: CASKKGLAGITDTQYF

V: TRBV5-1
D: TRBD2
J: TRBJ2-7
size: few
DNA: TGCGCCAGCAGCCAGCGGGACTCCTCCTACGAGCAGTACTTC
CDR3: CASSQRDSSYEQYF

V: TRBV20-1
D: TRBD1
J: TRBJ2-7
size: NA
DNA: TGCAGTGCTAGACCTCTAGCCGGGGACAGCTCCTACGAGCAGTACTTC
CDR3: CSARPLAGDSSYEQYF

V: TRBV20-1
D: NA
J: TRBJ2-7
size: once
DNA: TGCAGTGCTAGAGGTCTTACAGGCGACTACGAGCAGTACTTC
CDR3: CSARGLTGDYEQYF

V: TRBV29-1
D: TRBD1
J: TRBJ2-3
size: many
DNA: TGCAGCGTTGAAGGGGGACAGGCGAGGGCAGATACGCAGTATTTT
CDR3: CSVEGGQARADTQYF

V: TRBV6-1
D: NA
J: TRBJ1-2
size: many
DNA: TGTGCCAGCAGTGAAAGGTCGGCACCTACTATCTATGGCTACACCTTC
CDR3: CASSERSAPTIYGYTF

V: TRBV6-1
D: NA
J: TRBJ2-1
size: many
DNA: TGTGCCAGCAGTGGAATGACAGGTTCGGGGCAGTTCTTC
CDR3: CASSGMTGSGQFF

V: TRBV11-2
D: TRBD1
J: TRBJ2-2
size: many
DNA: TGTGCCAGCAGCTTAGATCAAGGGGGACAGGTGGCGTCCGGGGAGCTGTTTTTT
CDR3: CASSLDQGGQVASGELFF

V: TRBV6-1
D: TRBD1
J: TRBJ1-5
size: NA
DNA: TGTGCCAGCAGGCACGGACAGGGGGATCAGCCCCAGCATTTT
CDR3: CASRHGQGDQPQHF

V: TRBV12-5
D: TRBD1
J: TRBJ2-1
size: many
DNA: TGTGCTAGTGGAGCGGGACAGGGGACCGGGCAGTTCTTC
CDR3: CASGAGQGTGQFF

V: TRBV28
D: TRBD1
J: TRBJ1-2
size: many
DNA: TGTGCCAGCAGTGTCGACAGGGGGCTCGGCTACACCTTC
CDR3: CASSVDRGLGYTF

V: TRBV5-1
D: NA
J: TRBJ1-4
size: NA
DNA: TGCGCCAGCAGCTTAAGGGGAGGCGAAAAACTGTTTTTT
CDR3: CASSLRGGEKLFF

V: TRBV2
D: TRBD1
J: TRBJ2-3
size: many
DNA: TGTGCCAGCAGCCGGGACAGGAGCACAGATACGCAGTATTTT
CDR3: CASSRDRSTDTQYF

V: TRBV29-1
D: TRBD2
J: TRBJ2-5
size: many
DNA: TGCAGCGTTACCTTAGCGGGAGCCCTTCCAGAGACCCAGTACTTC
CDR3: CSVTLAGALPETQYF

V: TRBV4-2
D: NA
J: TRBJ2-1
size: many
DNA: TGCGCCAGCAGCCAAGTTACCCGGGGCAATGCGCAGTTCTTC
CDR3: CASSQVTRGNAQFF

V: TRBV20-1
D: NA
J: TRBJ1-6
size: many
DNA: TGCAGTGCTAGACCCGGCGGAGGGTCCTATAATTCACCCCTCCACTTT
CDR3: CSARPGGGSYNSPLHF

V: TRBV12-3/TRBV12-4
D: NA
J: TRBJ1-2
size: many
DNA: TGTGCCAGCAGTGGACGCCCCGAAGTCAGCTACACCTTC
CDR3: CASSGRPEVSYTF

V: TRBV11-2
D: TRBD1
J: TRBJ1-3
size: NA
DNA: TGTGCCAGCAGCCGACAGGGGTTGACTGGAAACACCATATATTTT
CDR3: CASSRQGLTGNTIYF

V: TRBV12-3/TRBV12-4
D: NA
J: TRBJ2-1
size: many
DNA: TGTGCCAGCAGTTTTTCGAAGGCTAGCTTTGAGCAGTTCTTC
CDR3: CASSFSKASFEQFF

V: TRBV21-1
D: NA
J: TRBJ2-7
size: NA
DNA: TGTGCCAGCAGCATAAAGTTAGGGGGTGTCTGGCTCGAGCAGTACTTC
CDR3: CASSIKLGGVWLEQYF

V: TRBV7-3
D: TRBD2
J: TRBJ2-1
size: few
DNA: TGTGCCAGCAGCCTCGGACCACCCGGGACTAGCGTCAATGAGCAGTTCTTC
CDR3: CASSLGPPGTSVNEQFF

V: TRBV6-2/TRBV6-3
D: NA
J: TRBJ2-1
size: many
DNA: TGTGCCAGCAGTCCCTGGCGCAATGAGCAGTTCTTC
CDR3: CASSPWRNEQFF